A single sample is the source of the 2 T cell receptor beta chains below, sequenced in a study of blood T cell repertoires in COVID-19. Clones were sequenced by immunoSEQ multiplex PCR, and TCRdb holds only the in-frame ones, with some missing. The top ten hold about 2.7% of the sample, which has about 360,000 clones, 83% seen once. Sequenced: peripheral blood. All receptors come from a man aged 25-45 years with active or convalescent COVID-19.

This clone was detected only a few times. The chain carries TRBV24-1 and TRBJ2-2; D possibly corresponds to TRBD2 (5 bases). Germline CDR1 and CDR2: KGHDR and SFDVKD. The CDR3 has 16 amino acids. The V gene lost 1 base and the J gene lost 8 bases, with 16 bases spanning the gap. The CDR3 loop is CATSDFPQRGKGELFF. Written as DNA, the CDR3 is TGTGCCACCAGTGATTTCCCCCAACGAGGGAAGGGGGAGCTGTTTTTT.

This clone was detected once. The rearrangement uses TRBV11-2 and TRBJ1-4, with D hard to call. Germline CDR1 and CDR2: SGHAT and FQNNGV. The V end was cut by 2 bases, the J end by 14 bases, with 9 bases between. CDR3 length equals 11 residues. Here the CDR3 DNA reads TGTGCCAGCAGCTTAAGTGGAGGCCTGTTTTTT. Its translation is CASSLSGGLFF.